This T cell receptor beta chain was recorded in a study of T cells expressing NK-cell markers. On the study more broadly: Sorted CD3+CD56-NKG2C+, CD3+CD56+NKG2C- and CD3+CD56+NKG2C+ T cells were the source of the TCR beta repertoires. Whole-study findings and limits: The study found these clonotypes also leading the CD3+CD56-NKG2C+ fraction in a few donors.

Details on this clonotype: What it recognizes is unknown.

TCRdb reanalyzed the 5' RACE reads, giving one entry per CDR3 protein sequence and no DNA. The table lists 350,000 to 400,000 distinct CDR3 sequences. Germline CDR1 LGHNT, CDR2 FRNRAP. CDR3 size: 16 residues. The sequencing sample was made of blood T cells: a sorted CD56 or NKG2C T cell subset, CD4+ or CD8+ T cells, or bulk PBMC T cells (not recorded which). The chain combines TRBV12-5 with TRBJ2-3; TCRdb selects TRBD1, and the lack of DNA leaves this call unchecked. The sequence was obtained from a woman aged 45-65 years in good health. CDR3 amino acids: CASGSTGGGDTDTQYF.